Presented here are 7 T cell receptor beta chains from one specimen sequenced in a study of cytomegalovirus exposure and HLA in healthy donors. Primers: 60 Vbeta forward and 13 Jbeta reverse. Profiled with immunoSEQ multiplex PCR; TCRdb holds only in-frame clones, not every one. This sample contains some 84,000 clones. Sequencing used PBMCs. All receptors come from a man aged 50 to 59 in good health and CMV-seronegative.

The chain carries TRBV7-8 and TRBJ1-6; no clear D gene. V was clipped by 0 bases and J by 11 bases, with 5 bases between them. Germline V gene lookup returns CDR1 SGHVS and CDR2 FQNEAQ. CDR3 size: 12 residues. The DNA for the CDR3 is TGTGCCAGCAGCTTAGCGAAGCCACCCCTCCACTTT. Protein sequence: CASSLAKPPLHF.

This chain links TRBV28 with TRBJ1-1; TRBD1 agrees at 7 bases. The CDR3 spans 12 residues. With 7 bases clipped from V and 8 bases from J, the junction kept 7 bases outside the gene matches. CDR1 is MDHEN, CDR2 SYDVKM, per germline. In DNA, the CDR3 is TGTGCCAGCATTAGACAGGGTTACGAAGCTTTCTTT. This gives the protein CASIRQGYEAFF.

The chain carries TRBV25-1 and TRBJ1-4, with 7 nucleotides matching TRBD1. The CDR3 is 15 residues long. The J segment lost 7 bases and the V segment lost 3 bases, leaving 8 bases of the junction unmatched. The germline V gene has CDR1 MGHDK and CDR2 SYGVNS. In DNA, the CDR3 is TGTGCCAGCAGTGAGGGACAGACTGGTGGTGAAAAACTGTTTTTT. Encoded protein: CASSEGQTGGEKLFF.

The genes are TRBV27 and TRBJ1-5; D is undetermined. CDR3 length equals 15 residues. Germline V gives CDR1 MNHEY, CDR2 SMNVEV (reference sequence). Trimming left V 5 bases short and J 0 bases short, with 11 bases between. CDR3 residues: CASSPGLYSNQPQHF. CDR3 sequence (DNA): TGTGCCAGCAGTCCGGGATTGTATAGCAATCAGCCCCAGCATTTT.

The rearrangement links TRBV7-3 to TRBJ2-1; D unclear. V was clipped by 5 bases and J by 0 bases, with 17 bases between them. Germline CDR1 and CDR2: SGHTA and FQGTGA. CDR3 length: 17 residues. The CDR3, as DNA: TGTGCCAGCAGCGCGCTACCCTCTAGGAGCTCCTACAATGAGCAGTTCTTC. Translating gives CASSALPSRSSYNEQFF.

This chain joins TRBV7-9 and TRBJ1-1, with 7 positions matching TRBD1. V lost 5 bases and J lost 4; bases outside the gene matches: 19. The germline V gene has CDR1 SEHNR and CDR2 FQNEAQ (reference sequence). This CDR3 is 18 amino acids long. The CDR3 nucleotides read TGTGCCAGCAGCCTAGAGACAGGGAGGACGTGGGATGGCACTGAAGCTTTCTTT. Translating gives CASSLETGRTWDGTEAFF.

The genes are TRBV7-2 and TRBJ2-5; TRBD1 aligns across 8 bases. V lost 5 bases and J lost 7; bases outside the gene matches: 6. The CDR3 spans 13 residues. Germline loops: CDR1 SGHTA, CDR2 FQGNSA. The CDR3 sequence: CASSGTGGVTQYF. The CDR3 DNA sequence: TGTGCCAGCAGCGGGACAGGCGGGGTGACCCAGTACTTC. The entire variable domain, with the rest obtained from reference TRBV7-2 and TRBJ2-5, is as follows: GAGVSQSPSNKVTEKGKDVELRCDPISGHTALYWYRQSLGQGLEFLIYFQGNSAPDKSGLPSDRFSAERTGGSVSTLTIQRTQQEDSAVYLCASSGTGGVTQYFGPGTRLLVL.